Listed below are T cell receptor beta chains from one sample, sequenced in a study of blood T cell repertoires in COVID-19. Repertoires were generated with immunoSEQ multiplex PCR, while TCRdb's copy carries only in-frame clones and drops some. This sample has roughly 250,000 clones, with about 86% found just once. Sequenced sample: peripheral blood. These receptors were obtained from a woman aged 55-69 years with active or convalescent COVID-19. Each CDR3 is given with its conserved first and last residue. The order of the fields is J gene, clone size, V gene, D gene, CDR3 protein, CDR3 DNA. The D gene is left open where the match is weak. Some rows have no size entry. The others give once, few or many, or a class for an expanded clone.

J: TRBJ2-7; size: NA; V: TRBV5-1; D: TRBD2; CDR3: CASSLAGGSYEQYF; DNA: TGCGCCAGCAGCTTAGCGGGGGGTTCCTACGAGCAGTACTTC
J: TRBJ2-1; size: NA; V: TRBV6-5; D: TRBD2; CDR3: CASIWDYSYNEQFF; DNA: TGTGCCAGCATCTGGGACTATTCCTACAATGAGCAGTTCTTC
J: TRBJ1-2; size: NA; V: TRBV19; D: TRBD1; CDR3: CASASTGEGYTF; DNA: TGTGCCAGTGCTTCGACAGGGGAGGGCTACACCTTC
J: TRBJ1-1; size: NA; V: TRBV7-6; D: NA; CDR3: CASSLNRVMNTEAFF; DNA: TGTGCCAGCAGCTTGAACAGGGTCATGAACACTGAAGCTTTCTTT
J: TRBJ2-3; size: NA; V: TRBV5-4; D: TRBD2; CDR3: CASSSGGAGKGTQYF; DNA: TGTGCCAGCAGCTCCGGGGGGGCAGGTAAAGGTACGCAGTATTTT
J: TRBJ1-2; size: once; V: TRBV6-1; D: NA; CDR3: CASSEQTVNYGYTF; DNA: TGTGCCAGCAGTGAACAAACGGTGAACTATGGCTACACCTTC
J: TRBJ2-5; size: NA; V: TRBV6-2/TRBV6-3; D: TRBD2; CDR3: CASSTGYGGLQYF; DNA: TGTGCCAGCAGTACGGGCTACGGGGGGTTACAGTACTTC
J: TRBJ2-5; size: NA; V: TRBV3-1/TRBV3-2; D: NA; CDR3: CASSQDTGVQYF; DNA: TGTGCCAGCAGCCAAGATACGGGGGTTCAGTACTTC
J: TRBJ1-1; size: NA; V: TRBV6-1; D: NA; CDR3: CASSEAGGGTEAFF; DNA: TGTGCCAGCAGTGAAGCCGGCGGGGGCACTGAAGCTTTCTTT
J: TRBJ2-3; size: NA; V: TRBV4-3; D: TRBD2; CDR3: CASTAGTSEIDTQYF; DNA: TGCGCCAGCACCGCTGGGACTAGCGAGATAGATACGCAGTATTTT
J: TRBJ1-2; size: few; V: TRBV5-4; D: NA; CDR3: CASSFDPGTPYGYTF; DNA: TGTGCCAGCAGCTTTGATCCCGGGACACCCTATGGCTACACCTTC
J: TRBJ2-2; size: NA; V: TRBV5-1; D: TRBD2; CDR3: CASSWDRASGEGELFF; DNA: TGCGCCAGCAGCTGGGATCGGGCTAGCGGGGAAGGGGAGCTGTTTTTT
J: TRBJ2-1; size: once; V: TRBV10-2; D: TRBD2; CDR3: CASSPIGSGDSYNEQFF; DNA: TGCGCCAGCAGCCCCATTGGTAGCGGGGATTCCTACAATGAGCAGTTCTTC